The clone carrying this T cell receptor beta chain showed up just once. The assay was immunoSEQ multiplex PCR, and TCRdb's table has in-frame clones only and misses some. The sample consists of 130,000 or so clones, 83% of them appearing once. This sample was taken from a study of radiation and T cells in renal cell carcinoma. Time point described: baseline pretreatment blood. Stated treatment: 15 Gy SBRT to primary tumor, nephrectomy 4 weeks later. Germline-derived CDR1 and CDR2 are MNHNY and SVGAGI (reference sequence). The V end lost 7 bases, the J end lost 0 bases, and 7 bases lay between the germline ends. The CDR3 sequence is 13 residues long.

The sequencing here drew on blood, taken from a patient whose treatment included radiotherapy and nephrectomy. The sequence was obtained from a woman between 50 and 59 years old with renal cell carcinoma. The V call is TRBV6-6, the J call TRBJ1-3; D ambiguous. The CDR3 DNA sequence: TGTGCCAGCAATGAGAACTCTGGAAACACCATATATTTT. Its protein product is CASNENSGNTIYF.